The sequence of this T cell receptor beta chain was determined in a study of blood T cell repertoires in COVID-19. Whole-study context: Acute and convalescent COVID-19 samples came from the United States, Italy and Spain. PBMCs, B-cell-depleted T cells, or T cells were the source of the cDNA or gDNA that made up the material.

V was trimmed by 0 bases and J by 0 bases, leaving 10 bases between them. Germline-derived CDR1 and CDR2 are SGHDT and YYEEEE. This CDR3 is built from 16 residues. In the authors' methods: Cell counts per sample came from amplifying reference gene primers. Clones were read by immunoSEQ multiplex PCR, and TCRdb kept only the in-frame ones, dropping some. D and trimming were read from the DNA, whereas the V and J calls and clone size are those reported in that table. This table has around 130,000 clones, 82% appearing once. Sequencing was done on a sample of peripheral blood. The genes are TRBV5-6 and TRBJ1-3; perhaps TRBD1 as D (5 bases). The sequence derives from a human donor in a cohort sampled during active COVID-19. The CDR3 nucleotides read TGTGCCAGCAGCTTGGGATCAGGGCTCTCTGGAAACACCATATATTTT. Amino acid sequence: CASSLGSGLSGNTIYF.